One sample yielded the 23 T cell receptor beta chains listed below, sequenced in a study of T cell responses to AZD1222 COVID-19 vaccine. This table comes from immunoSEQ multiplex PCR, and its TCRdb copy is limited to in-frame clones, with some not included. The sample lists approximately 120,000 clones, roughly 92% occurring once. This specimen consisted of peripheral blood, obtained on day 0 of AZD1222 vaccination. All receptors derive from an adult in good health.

This CDR3 reads CAIRSDRTNEQYF. The DNA of the CDR3 is TGTGCCATCAGATCGGACAGGACGAACGAGCAGTACTTC. The gene calls are TRBV10-3 and TRBJ2-7, with 7 positions matching TRBD1. The CDR3 loop spans 13 amino acids. CDR1 is ENHRY and CDR2 is SYGVKD in the germline V gene. V shed 6 bases, J shed 5 bases, and the junction held 7 bases outside the gene matches.

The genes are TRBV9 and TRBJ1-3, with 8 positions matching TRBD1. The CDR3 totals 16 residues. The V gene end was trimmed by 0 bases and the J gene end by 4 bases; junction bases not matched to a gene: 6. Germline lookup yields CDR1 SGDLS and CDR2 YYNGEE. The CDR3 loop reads CASSVDRGDAGNTIYF. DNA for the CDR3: TGTGCCAGCAGCGTAGACAGGGGGGATGCGGGAAACACCATATATTTT.

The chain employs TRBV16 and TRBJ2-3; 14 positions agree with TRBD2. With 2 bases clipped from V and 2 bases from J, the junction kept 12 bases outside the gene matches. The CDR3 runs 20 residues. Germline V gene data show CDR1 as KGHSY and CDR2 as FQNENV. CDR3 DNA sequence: TGTGCCAGCAGCCAACTGAGTCTTCGACTAGCGGGGGGGCACACAGATACGCAGTATTTT. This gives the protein CASSQLSLRLAGGHTDTQYF.

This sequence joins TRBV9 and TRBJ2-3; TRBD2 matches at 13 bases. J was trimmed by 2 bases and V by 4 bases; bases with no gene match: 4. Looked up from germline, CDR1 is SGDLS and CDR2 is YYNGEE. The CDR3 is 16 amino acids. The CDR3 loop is CASSPGLAGITDTQYF. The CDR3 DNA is TGTGCCAGCAGCCCGGGACTAGCGGGGATCACAGATACGCAGTATTTT.

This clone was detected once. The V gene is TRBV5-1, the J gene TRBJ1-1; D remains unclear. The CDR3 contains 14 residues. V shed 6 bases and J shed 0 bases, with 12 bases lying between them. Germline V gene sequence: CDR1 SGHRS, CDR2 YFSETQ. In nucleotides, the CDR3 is TGCGCCAGCAAACCGGCAGGTATGAACACTGAAGCTTTCTTT. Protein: CASKPAGMNTEAFF.

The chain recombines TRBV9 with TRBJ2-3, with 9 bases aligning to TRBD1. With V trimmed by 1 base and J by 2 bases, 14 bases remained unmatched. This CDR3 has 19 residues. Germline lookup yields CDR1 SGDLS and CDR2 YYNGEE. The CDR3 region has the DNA TGTGCCAGCAGCGTATCAGACAGGGGGAACGGCCCGTTCACAGATACGCAGTATTTT. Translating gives CASSVSDRGNGPFTDTQYF.

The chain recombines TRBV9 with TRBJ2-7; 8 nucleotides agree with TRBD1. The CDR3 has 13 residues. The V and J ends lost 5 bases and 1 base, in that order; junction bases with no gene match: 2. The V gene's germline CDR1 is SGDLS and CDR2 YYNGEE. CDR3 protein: CASRGQDSYEQYF. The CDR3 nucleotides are TGTGCCAGCAGGGGACAGGATTCCTACGAGCAGTACTTC.

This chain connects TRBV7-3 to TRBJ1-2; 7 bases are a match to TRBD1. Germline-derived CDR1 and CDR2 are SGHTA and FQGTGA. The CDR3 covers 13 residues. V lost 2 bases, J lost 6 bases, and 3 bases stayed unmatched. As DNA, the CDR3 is TGTGCCAGCAGCTTAGCCAGGGGGAATGGCTACACCTTC. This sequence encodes CASSLARGNGYTF.

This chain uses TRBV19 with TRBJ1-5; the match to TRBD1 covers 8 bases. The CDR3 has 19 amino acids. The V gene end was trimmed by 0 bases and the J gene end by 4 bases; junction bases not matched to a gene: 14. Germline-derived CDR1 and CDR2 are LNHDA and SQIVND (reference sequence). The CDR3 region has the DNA TGTGCCAGTAGTATAGACTGGGTTAATCAGGGGGCTCGAAATCAGCCCCAGCATTTT. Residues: CASSIDWVNQGARNQPQHF.

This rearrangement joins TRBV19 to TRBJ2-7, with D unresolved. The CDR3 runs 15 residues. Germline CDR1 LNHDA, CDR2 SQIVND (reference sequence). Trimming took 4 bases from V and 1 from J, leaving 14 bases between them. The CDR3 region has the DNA TGTGCCAGTAGTAAAGGCAGCACCGCTTCCTACGAGCAGTACTTC. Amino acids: CASSKGSTASYEQYF.

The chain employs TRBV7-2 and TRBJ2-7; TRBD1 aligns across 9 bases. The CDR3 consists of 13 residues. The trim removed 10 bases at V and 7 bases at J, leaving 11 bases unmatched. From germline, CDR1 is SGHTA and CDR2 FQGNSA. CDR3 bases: TGTGCCACAGGACAGGGGAACCTACGAGAGCAGTACTTC. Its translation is CATGQGNLREQYF.

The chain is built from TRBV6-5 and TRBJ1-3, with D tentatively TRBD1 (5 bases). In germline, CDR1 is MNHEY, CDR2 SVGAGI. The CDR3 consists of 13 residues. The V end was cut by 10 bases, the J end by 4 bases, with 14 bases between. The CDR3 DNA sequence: TGTGCCATCAGGAATGGGACCGGAAACACCATATATTTT. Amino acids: CAIRNGTGNTIYF.

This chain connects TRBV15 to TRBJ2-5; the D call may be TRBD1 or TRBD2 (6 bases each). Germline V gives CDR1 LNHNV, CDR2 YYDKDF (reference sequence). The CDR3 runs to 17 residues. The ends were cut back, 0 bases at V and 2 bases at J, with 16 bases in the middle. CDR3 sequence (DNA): TGTGCCACCAGCAGAGATTCCCCGGGGGCGGGTCAAGAGACCCAGTACTTC. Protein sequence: CATSRDSPGAGQETQYF.

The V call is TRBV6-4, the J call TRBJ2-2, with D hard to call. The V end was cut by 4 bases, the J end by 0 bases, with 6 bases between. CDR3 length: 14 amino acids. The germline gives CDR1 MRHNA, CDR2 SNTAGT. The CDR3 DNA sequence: TGTGCCAGCAGTGCCGACACGAACACCGGGGAGCTGTTTTTT. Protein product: CASSADTNTGELFF.

This CDR3 is CASSFGGATYEQYF. CDR3 nucleotides: TGTGCCAGCAGTTTCGGGGGGGCTACCTACGAGCAGTACTTC. V gene TRBV6-2 or TRBV6-3 combines with J gene TRBJ2-7, with TRBD2 matching 8 bases. Germline-derived CDR1 and CDR2 are MNHEY and SVGEGT. The junction had 4 bases not matched to a gene; V was cut back by 4 bases and J by 2 bases. The CDR3 spans 14 residues.

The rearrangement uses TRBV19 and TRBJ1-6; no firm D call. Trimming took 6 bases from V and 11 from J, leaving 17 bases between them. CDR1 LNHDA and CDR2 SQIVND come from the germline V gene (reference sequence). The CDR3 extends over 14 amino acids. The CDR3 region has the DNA TGTGCCAGTAGAACCGTGAAAAGAAGAACACCCCTCCACTTT. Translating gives CASRTVKRRTPLHF.

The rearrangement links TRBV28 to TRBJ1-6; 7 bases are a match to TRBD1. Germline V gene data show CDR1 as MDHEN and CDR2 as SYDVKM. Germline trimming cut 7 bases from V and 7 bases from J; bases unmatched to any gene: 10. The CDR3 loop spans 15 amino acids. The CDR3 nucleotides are TGTGCCAGCAATCGACAGGGTGTTCTAAATTCACCCCTCCACTTT. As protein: CASNRQGVLNSPLHF.

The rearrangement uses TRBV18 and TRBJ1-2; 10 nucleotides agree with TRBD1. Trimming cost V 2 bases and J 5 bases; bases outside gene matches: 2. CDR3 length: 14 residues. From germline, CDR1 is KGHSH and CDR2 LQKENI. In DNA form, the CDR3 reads TGTGCCAGCTCACCATTGGGACAGGGGTATGGCTACACCTTC. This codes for CASSPLGQGYGYTF.

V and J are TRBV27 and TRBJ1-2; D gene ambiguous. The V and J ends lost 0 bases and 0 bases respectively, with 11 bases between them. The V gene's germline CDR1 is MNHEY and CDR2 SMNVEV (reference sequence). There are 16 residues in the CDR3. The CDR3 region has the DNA TGTGCCAGCAGTTTATCTCCCCCCCAGGCTAACTATGGCTACACCTTC. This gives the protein CASSLSPPQANYGYTF.

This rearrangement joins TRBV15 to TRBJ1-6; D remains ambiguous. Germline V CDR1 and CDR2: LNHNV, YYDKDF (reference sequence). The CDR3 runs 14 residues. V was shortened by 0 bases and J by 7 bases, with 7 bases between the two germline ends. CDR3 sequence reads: CATSRDPPNSPLHF. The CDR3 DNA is TGTGCCACCAGCAGAGATCCACCCAATTCACCCCTCCACTTT.

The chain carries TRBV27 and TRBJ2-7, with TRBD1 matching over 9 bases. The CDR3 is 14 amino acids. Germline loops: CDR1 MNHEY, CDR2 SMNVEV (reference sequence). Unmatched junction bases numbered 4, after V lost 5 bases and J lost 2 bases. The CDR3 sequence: CASSPGTGPYEQYF. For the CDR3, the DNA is TGTGCCAGCAGTCCCGGGACAGGGCCCTACGAGCAGTACTTC.

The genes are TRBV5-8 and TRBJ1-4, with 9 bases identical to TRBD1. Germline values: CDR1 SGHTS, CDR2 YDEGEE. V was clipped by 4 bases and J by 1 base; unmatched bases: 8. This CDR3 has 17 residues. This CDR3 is CASSEGQGRRTNEKLFF. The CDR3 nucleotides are TGTGCCAGCAGCGAGGGACAGGGTCGTCGAACTAATGAAAAACTGTTTTTT.

The CDR3 region is CASSQRRLTNYGYTF. The CDR3 bases are TGTGCCAGCAGCCAAAGGCGCCTAACTAACTATGGCTACACCTTC. The chain couples TRBV4-2 to TRBJ1-2; D gene unclear. This CDR3 region has 15 residues. Trimming took off 2 bases at V and 0 bases at J, with 10 bases between the two ends. CDR1 and CDR2 (germline): LGHNA, YNFKEQ.